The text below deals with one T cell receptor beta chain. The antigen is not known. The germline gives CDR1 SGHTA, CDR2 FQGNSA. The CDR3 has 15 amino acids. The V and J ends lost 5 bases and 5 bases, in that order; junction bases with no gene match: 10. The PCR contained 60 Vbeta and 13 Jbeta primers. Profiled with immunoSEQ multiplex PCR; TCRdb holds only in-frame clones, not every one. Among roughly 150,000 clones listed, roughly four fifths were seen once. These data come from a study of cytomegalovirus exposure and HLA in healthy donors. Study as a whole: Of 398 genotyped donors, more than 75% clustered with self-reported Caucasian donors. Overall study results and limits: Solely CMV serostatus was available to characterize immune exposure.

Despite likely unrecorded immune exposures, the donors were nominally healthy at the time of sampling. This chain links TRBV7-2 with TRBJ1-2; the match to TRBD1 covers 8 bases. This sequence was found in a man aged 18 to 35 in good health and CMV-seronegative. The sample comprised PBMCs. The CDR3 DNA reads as TGTGCCAGCAGCATTTCCGGGACAGGATTATATGGCTACACCTTC. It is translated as CASSISGTGLYGYTF. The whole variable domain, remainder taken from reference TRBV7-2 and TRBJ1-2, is GAGVSQSPSNKVTEKGKDVELRCDPISGHTALYWYRQSLGQGLEFLIYFQGNSAPDKSGLPSDRFSAERTGGSVSTLTIQRTQQEDSAVYLCASSISGTGLYGYTFGSGTRLTVV.